This T cell receptor beta chain was profiled in a study of CD8 T cells in ankylosing spondylitis. Each TCR beta library was made by quantitative 5'-RACE that incorporated molecular barcodes. TCRdb fed the 5' RACE reads into MiXCR, producing one record per CDR3 protein. Among about 42,000 distinct CDR3 sequences, 2.7% were seen once, and the ten largest hold approximately 4.5%. Regarding the study as a whole: One TCR beta motif, made up of fewer than 10 highly homologous variants, appeared characteristic of ankylosing spondylitis blood. With a CD8+ phenotype, disease-linked clones were relatively rare in peripheral blood. Earlier authors reported some of these motif variants in reactive arthritis synovial fluid and blood.

There are many counts of this clonotype. Its antigen is unknown. The CDR3 consists of 14 residues. Germline V gene sequence: CDR1 SGDLS, CDR2 YYNGEE. Trimming took 1 base from V and 5 from J, leaving 9 bases between them. The receptor's source is a male donor with ankylosing spondylitis or in good health (not recorded which). Source material: blood, either unsorted or a sorted T cell fraction (not recorded which). The chain carries TRBV9 and TRBJ2-2; TRBD1 might be the D (6 bases). The CDR3 DNA reads as TGTGCCAGCAGCGTAAGGGGGTTAACCGGGGAGCTGTTTTTT. Protein sequence: CASSVRGLTGELFF.